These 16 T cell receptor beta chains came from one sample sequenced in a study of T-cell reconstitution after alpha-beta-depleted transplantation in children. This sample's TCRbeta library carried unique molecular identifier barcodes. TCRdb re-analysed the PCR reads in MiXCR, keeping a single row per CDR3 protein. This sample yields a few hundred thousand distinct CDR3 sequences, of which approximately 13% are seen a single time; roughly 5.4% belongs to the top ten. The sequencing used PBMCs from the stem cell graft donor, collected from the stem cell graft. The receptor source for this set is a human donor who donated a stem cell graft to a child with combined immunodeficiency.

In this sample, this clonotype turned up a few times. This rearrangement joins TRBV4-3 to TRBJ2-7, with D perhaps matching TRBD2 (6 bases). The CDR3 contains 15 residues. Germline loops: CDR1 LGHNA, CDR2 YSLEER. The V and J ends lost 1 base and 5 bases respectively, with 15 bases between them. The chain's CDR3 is CASSQGPGRTDEQYF. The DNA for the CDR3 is TGCGCCAGCAGCCAAGGGCCAGGGAGGACGGACGAGCAGTACTTC.

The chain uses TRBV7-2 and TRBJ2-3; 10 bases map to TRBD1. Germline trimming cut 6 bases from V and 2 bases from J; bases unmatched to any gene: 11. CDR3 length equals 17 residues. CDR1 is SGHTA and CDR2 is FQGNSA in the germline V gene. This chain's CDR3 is CASRDRRTGGNTDTQYF. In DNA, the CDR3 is TGTGCCAGCAGGGATCGTAGGACAGGGGGAAACACAGATACGCAGTATTTT.

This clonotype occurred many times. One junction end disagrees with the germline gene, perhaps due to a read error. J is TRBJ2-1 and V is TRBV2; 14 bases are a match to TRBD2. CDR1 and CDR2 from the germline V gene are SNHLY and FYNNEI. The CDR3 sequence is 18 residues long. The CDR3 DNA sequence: TGTGCCAGCAATGAACCGGGACTAGCGGGAGTGGTTGGCAATGAGCAGTTCTTC. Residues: CASNEPGLAGVVGNEQFF.

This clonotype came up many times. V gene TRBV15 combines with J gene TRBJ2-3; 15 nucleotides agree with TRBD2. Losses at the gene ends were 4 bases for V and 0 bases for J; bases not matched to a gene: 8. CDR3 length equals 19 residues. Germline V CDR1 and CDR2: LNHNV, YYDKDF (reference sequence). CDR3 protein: CATSIPGLAGGPSTDTQYF. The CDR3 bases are TGTGCCACCAGCATCCCGGGACTAGCGGGAGGCCCTAGCACAGATACGCAGTATTTT.

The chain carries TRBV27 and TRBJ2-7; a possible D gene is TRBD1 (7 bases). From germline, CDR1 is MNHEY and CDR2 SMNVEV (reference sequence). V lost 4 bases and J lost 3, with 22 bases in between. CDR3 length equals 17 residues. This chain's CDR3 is CASSSTGEVSGYYEQYF. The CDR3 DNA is TGTGCCAGCAGTTCCACAGGGGAGGTAAGCGGGTACTACGAGCAGTACTTC.

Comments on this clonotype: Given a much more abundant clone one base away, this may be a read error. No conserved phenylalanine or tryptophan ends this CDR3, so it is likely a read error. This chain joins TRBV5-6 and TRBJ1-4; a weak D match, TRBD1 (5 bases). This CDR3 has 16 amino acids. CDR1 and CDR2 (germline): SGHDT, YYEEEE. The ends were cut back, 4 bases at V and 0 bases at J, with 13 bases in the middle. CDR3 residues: CASSGGSLSTNEKLFS. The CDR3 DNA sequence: TGTGCCAGCAGCGGGGGGAGCCTTTCAACTAATGAAAAACTGTTTTCT.

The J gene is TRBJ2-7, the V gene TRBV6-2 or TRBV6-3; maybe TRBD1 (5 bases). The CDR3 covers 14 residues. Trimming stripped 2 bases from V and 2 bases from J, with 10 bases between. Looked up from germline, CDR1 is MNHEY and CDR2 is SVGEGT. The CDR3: CASSYPDRAYEQYF. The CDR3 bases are TGTGCCAGCAGTTACCCCGACAGAGCCTACGAGCAGTACTTC.

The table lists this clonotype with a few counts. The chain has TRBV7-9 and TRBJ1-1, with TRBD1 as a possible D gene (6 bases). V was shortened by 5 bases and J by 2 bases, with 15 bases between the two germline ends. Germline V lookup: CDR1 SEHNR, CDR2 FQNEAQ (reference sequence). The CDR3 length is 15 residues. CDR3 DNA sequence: TGTGCCAGCAGCCCCACGGGGGCACCTAACACTGAAGCTTTCTTT. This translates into CASSPTGAPNTEAFF.

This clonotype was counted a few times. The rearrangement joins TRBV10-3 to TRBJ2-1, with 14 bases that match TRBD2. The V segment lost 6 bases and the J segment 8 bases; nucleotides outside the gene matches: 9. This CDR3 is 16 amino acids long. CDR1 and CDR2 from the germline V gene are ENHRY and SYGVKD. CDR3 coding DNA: TGTGCCATCAGGTCAGGACTAGCGGGAGGCAATGATGAGCAGTTCTTC. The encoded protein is CAIRSGLAGGNDEQFF.

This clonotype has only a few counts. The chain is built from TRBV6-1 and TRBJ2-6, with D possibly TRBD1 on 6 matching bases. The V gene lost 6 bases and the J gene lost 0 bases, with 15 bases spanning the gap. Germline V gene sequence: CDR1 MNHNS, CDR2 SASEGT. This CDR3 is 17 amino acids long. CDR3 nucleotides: TGTGCCAGCAGCCCCGGACAGTTCAGCTCTGGGGCCAACGTCCTGACTTTC. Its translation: CASSPGQFSSGANVLTF.

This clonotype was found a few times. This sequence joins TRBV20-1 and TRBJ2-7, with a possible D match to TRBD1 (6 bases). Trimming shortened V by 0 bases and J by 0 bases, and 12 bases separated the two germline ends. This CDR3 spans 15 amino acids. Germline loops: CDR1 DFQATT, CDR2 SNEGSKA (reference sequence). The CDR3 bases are TGCAGTGCTAGAGATTGGGACATCGGCTCCTACGAGCAGTACTTC. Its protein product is CSARDWDIGSYEQYF.

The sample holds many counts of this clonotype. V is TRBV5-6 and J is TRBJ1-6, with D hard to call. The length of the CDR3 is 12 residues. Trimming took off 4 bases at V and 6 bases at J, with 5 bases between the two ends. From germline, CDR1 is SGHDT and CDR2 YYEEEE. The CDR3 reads CASSPPNSPLHF. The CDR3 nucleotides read TGTGCCAGCAGCCCGCCTAATTCACCCCTCCACTTT.

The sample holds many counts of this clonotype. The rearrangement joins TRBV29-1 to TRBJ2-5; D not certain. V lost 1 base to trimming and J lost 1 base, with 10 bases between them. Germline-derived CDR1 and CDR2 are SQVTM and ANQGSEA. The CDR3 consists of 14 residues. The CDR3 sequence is CSVEGVDTQETQYF. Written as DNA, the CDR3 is TGCAGCGTTGAAGGAGTAGACACCCAAGAGACCCAGTACTTC.

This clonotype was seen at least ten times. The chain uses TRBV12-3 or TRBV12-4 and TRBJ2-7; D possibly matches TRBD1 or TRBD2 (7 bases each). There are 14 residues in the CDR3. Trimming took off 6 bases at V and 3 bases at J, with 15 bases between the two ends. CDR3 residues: CASRGGDRGYEQYF. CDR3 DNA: TGTGCCAGCAGGGGAGGGGACAGAGGCTACGAGCAGTACTTC.

The CDR3 DNA reads as TGTGCCAGCAAGCCCGGGACAGGGTTCTACGAGCAGTACTTC. This sequence encodes CASKPGTGFYEQYF. This sequence joins TRBV6-1 and TRBJ2-7, with TRBD1 matching over 9 bases. The CDR3 covers 14 residues. V was clipped by 7 bases and J by 3 bases; unmatched bases: 7. Germline V gives CDR1 MNHNS, CDR2 SASEGT.

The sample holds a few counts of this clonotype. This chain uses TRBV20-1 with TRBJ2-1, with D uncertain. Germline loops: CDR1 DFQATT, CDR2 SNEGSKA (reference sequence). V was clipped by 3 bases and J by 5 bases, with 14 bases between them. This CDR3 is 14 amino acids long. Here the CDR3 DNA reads TGCAGTGCTAGTTCGATAACCCCAAACAATGAGCAGTTCTTC. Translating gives CSASSITPNNEQFF.